Reported below is one T cell receptor (beta chain). This sample was included in a study of blood T cell repertoires in COVID-19. Whole-study context: T cells, B-cell-depleted T cells, or PBMCs provided the cDNA or gDNA that served as material.

Germline-derived CDR1 and CDR2 are MNHEY and SMNVEV (reference sequence). The germline V and J ends were trimmed by 2 bases and 1 base, with 13 bases remaining between them. The CDR3 totals 16 residues. As handled by the study authors: Cell counts per sample came from amplifying reference gene primers. Sequencing was performed with immunoSEQ multiplex PCR; in TCRdb, only in-frame clones are kept and a portion is missing. V, J and clone size are taken as reported in that table, and D and trimming were inferred from the DNA itself. The sample records roughly 150,000 clones, over 80% being singletons. This clonotype was sampled from a man between 65 and 85 years old who had been exposed to COVID-19. The sequenced sample consisted of PBMCs or T cells enriched from blood (not recorded which). The chain combines TRBV27 with TRBJ2-3, with a possible D match to TRBD1 (7 bases). CDR3 nucleotide sequence: TGTGCCAGCAGTTTACAAGGGGGCGGGGGCACAGATACGCAGTATTTT. It specifies CASSLQGGGGTDTQYF.